Each of the 18 T cell receptor beta chains below was sequenced from the same sample in a study of response to subunit inactivated influenza vaccine. TCRdb used MiXCR to reprocess the RT-PCR reads, holding one entry per CDR3 protein. The sample includes about 780,000 distinct CDR3 sequences, less than 20% seen only once; the top ten take roughly a tenth. The input for sequencing was PBMCs from blood, taken 4 to 6 days after vaccination. The receptors were sampled from a man in his forties or fifties who received an inactivated influenza vaccine.

This clonotype was detected a few times. The gene calls are TRBV5-1 and TRBJ1-4; perhaps TRBD1 as D (6 bases). Per germline, CDR1 SGHRS and CDR2 YFSETQ. The CDR3 consists of 16 residues. V was shortened by 4 bases and J by 1 base, with 14 bases between the two germline ends. The CDR3 protein is CASSPLLTGTNEKLFF. The DNA for the CDR3 is TGCGCCAGCAGCCCACTATTGACAGGAACTAATGAAAAACTGTTTTTT.

The gene calls are TRBV5-1 and TRBJ2-3; weak D call: TRBD2 (5 bases). The CDR3 length is 14 residues. Per the germline V gene, CDR1 is SGHRS and CDR2 is YFSETQ. Trimming took 4 bases from V and 3 from J, leaving 12 bases between them. CDR3 DNA sequence: TGCGCCAGCAGCCATGGGAGAGTGACAGATACGCAGTATTTT. This translates into CASSHGRVTDTQYF.

This clonotype was counted at least ten times. The genes are TRBV29-1 and TRBJ2-2; D remains unclear. Deletions cut 4 bases from V and 4 bases from J, with 16 bases between. The CDR3 spans 15 residues. Germline CDR1 SQVTM, CDR2 ANQGSEA. The CDR3 here is CSVGFVGLGTGELFF. CDR3 nucleotides: TGCAGCGTTGGTTTTGTAGGGTTGGGCACCGGGGAGCTGTTTTTT.

The V and J genes are TRBV5-1 and TRBJ2-5, with 12 nucleotides matching TRBD1. Germline CDR1 and CDR2: SGHRS and YFSETQ. The CDR3 sequence is 16 residues long. The V segment lost 2 bases and the J segment 5 bases; nucleotides outside the gene matches: 7. The CDR3 is CASSFMGQGAKETQYF. The CDR3 DNA follows: TGCGCCAGCAGCTTTATGGGACAGGGGGCTAAGGAGACCCAGTACTTC.

This clonotype was picked up a small number of times. This chain uses TRBV28 with TRBJ2-5; 9 positions match TRBD1. V shed 5 bases, J shed 5 bases, and the junction held 9 bases outside the gene matches. CDR3 size: 15 residues. Germline CDR1 is MDHEN and CDR2 is SYDVKM. CDR3 region: CASSPLGQGGETQYF. The CDR3 DNA is TGTGCCAGCAGTCCCCTGGGACAGGGAGGGGAGACCCAGTACTTC.

V gene TRBV7-9 combines with J gene TRBJ1-5; 8 positions agree with TRBD1. The trim removed 10 bases at V and 7 bases at J, leaving 6 bases unmatched. CDR3 size: 12 residues. Germline loops: CDR1 SEHNR, CDR2 FQNEAQ (reference sequence). The DNA for the CDR3 is TGTGCCATCGGACAGGGCGGGCAGCCCCAGCATTTT. This sequence encodes CAIGQGGQPQHF. The entire variable domain, with the rest obtained from reference TRBV7-9 and TRBJ1-5, is as follows: DTGVSQNPRHKITKRGQNVTFRCDPISEHNRLYWYRQTLGQGPEFLTYFQNEAQLEKSRLLSDRFSAERPKGSFSTLEIQRTEQGDSAMYLCAIGQGGQPQHFGDGTRLSIL.

This clonotype was observed a single time. The gene calls are TRBV10-3 and TRBJ2-5; D assignment may be TRBD1 or TRBD2 (5 bases each). CDR1 ENHRY and CDR2 SYGVKD come from the germline V gene. The CDR3 loop spans 14 amino acids. V was shortened by 3 bases and J by 7 bases, with 15 bases between the two germline ends. CDR3 coding DNA: TGTGCCATCAGTGATGTGGCTAGCCAGGGGACCCAGTACTTC. Translating gives CAISDVASQGTQYF.

In its sample, this clonotype was seen a few times. The chain carries TRBV12-3 or TRBV12-4 and TRBJ1-3, with D hard to call. This CDR3 is 14 amino acids long. V shed 6 bases and J shed 0 bases, with 9 bases lying between them. The CDR3 coding sequence is TGTGCCAGCAGGAAAATGATCTCTGGAAACACCATATATTTT. Encoded protein: CASRKMISGNTIYF.

The chain carries TRBV7-8 and TRBJ2-5, with 7 bases lining up with TRBD2. The V gene end was trimmed by 6 bases and the J gene end by 5 bases; junction bases not matched to a gene: 6. Germline V gene sequence: CDR1 SGHVS, CDR2 FQNEAQ. The CDR3 is 13 residues long. CDR3 nucleotide sequence: TGTGCCAGCAGTCTCGGGAGGTTGGAGACCCAGTACTTC. Its protein product is CASSLGRLETQYF.

A single count supports this clonotype. J is TRBJ1-2 and V is TRBV7-9, with D perhaps TRBD1 (6 bases). V was trimmed by 5 bases and J by 6 bases, leaving 16 bases between them. From germline, CDR1 is SEHNR and CDR2 FQNEAQ (reference sequence). There are 14 residues in the CDR3. The chain's CDR3 is CASSPGTRGNGYTF. Written as DNA, the CDR3 is TGTGCCAGCAGCCCCGGGACAAGGGGGAATGGCTACACCTTC. The complete variable domain, with remaining parts taken from reference TRBV7-9 and TRBJ1-2, reads DTGVSQNPRHKITKRGQNVTFRCDPISEHNRLYWYRQTLGQGPEFLTYFQNEAQLEKSRLLSDRFSAERPKGSFSTLEIQRTEQGDSAMYLCASSPGTRGNGYTFGSGTRLTVV.

The V gene is TRBV11-2, the J gene TRBJ2-1; either TRBD1 or TRBD2 may supply D (5 bases each). The V gene lost 5 bases and the J gene lost 5 bases, with 13 bases spanning the gap. Per the germline V gene, CDR1 is SGHAT and CDR2 is FQNNGV. This CDR3 has 14 amino acids. CDR3 DNA sequence: TGTGCCAGCAGCCTGGGGACGCCGAACAATGAGCAGTTCTTC. Its translation: CASSLGTPNNEQFF.

The V and J genes are TRBV20-1 and TRBJ2-1; 7 nucleotides match TRBD2. With V trimmed by 3 bases and J by 2 bases, 7 bases remained unmatched. Germline V gene sequence: CDR1 DFQATT, CDR2 SNEGSKA (reference sequence). The CDR3 loop spans 15 amino acids. In DNA form, the CDR3 reads TGCAGTGCTAGCCAGACTAGCAGAACCTACAATGAGCAGTTCTTC. The encoded protein is CSASQTSRTYNEQFF.

This clonotype came up a few times. The V gene is TRBV6-1, the J gene TRBJ2-3; 11 nucleotides line up with TRBD1. Germline loops: CDR1 MNHNS, CDR2 SASEGT. The CDR3 extends over 15 amino acids. Unmatched junction bases numbered 6, after V lost 6 bases and J lost 4 bases. CDR3 loop: CASSFPGQGADTQYF. CDR3 DNA: TGTGCCAGCAGCTTTCCGGGACAGGGGGCAGATACGCAGTATTTT.

This chain uses TRBV2 with TRBJ2-1; weak D call: TRBD2 (5 bases). From germline, CDR1 is SNHLY and CDR2 FYNNEI. This CDR3 contains 17 residues. The V gene lost 7 bases and the J gene lost 0 bases, with 19 bases spanning the gap. The CDR3 nucleotides are TGTGCCAGCAACCCCGGGAATTCGCCTCGCTCCTACAATGAGCAGTTCTTC. Protein: CASNPGNSPRSYNEQFF.

This clonotype showed up just a few times. The chain employs TRBV15 and TRBJ2-1; no definite D call. Trimming took 0 bases from V and 0 from J, leaving 6 bases between them. The germline gives CDR1 LNHNV, CDR2 YYDKDF (reference sequence). The CDR3 runs to 15 residues. The CDR3 coding sequence is TGTGCCACCAGCAGAGATCGCGACTCCTACAATGAGCAGTTCTTC. Translated, it gives CATSRDRDSYNEQFF.

This clonotype has just a few counts. This chain uses TRBV5-6 with TRBJ2-1, with D maybe TRBD2 (7 bases). The CDR3 is 17 amino acids. Germline CDR1 reads SGHDT; CDR2 reads YYEEEE. V shed 3 bases and J shed 7 bases, with 23 bases lying between them. CDR3 residues: CASSWGGSPLTMNEQFF. CDR3 sequence (DNA): TGTGCCAGCAGCTGGGGGGGCAGTCCCCTGACAATGAATGAGCAGTTCTTC.

The rearrangement joins TRBV6-5 to TRBJ1-5; D unclear. The length of the CDR3 is 13 residues. Germline V gene sequence: CDR1 MNHEY, CDR2 SVGAGI. V was cut by 4 bases and J by 11 bases, with 15 bases left in between. For the CDR3, the DNA is TGTGCCAGCAGTTCCGACGGGGTTGCGGCCCAGCATTTT. Protein product: CASSSDGVAAQHF.

The chain has TRBV30 and TRBJ2-1; TRBD2 matches 8 bases. J lost 7 bases, V lost 0 bases, and 8 bases had no gene match. Germline CDR1 is GTSNPN and CDR2 is SVGIG (reference sequence). CDR3 size: 15 residues. In nucleotides, the CDR3 is TGTGCCTGGAGTGTAGGGACTAGTCAAGTGAATGAGCAGTTCTTC. Translating it yields CAWSVGTSQVNEQFF.